This T cell receptor (beta chain) was identified in a study of shared clonotypes between healthy human individuals. Sequencing was performed with immunoSEQ multiplex PCR; in TCRdb, only in-frame clones are kept and a portion is missing. The profile shows about 450,000 clones, roughly 85% of them singletons. The source is a woman aged 40-49 years in good health. Some clones in this sample may be carry-over from other donors' samples. The specimen sequenced was PBMCs.

The CDR3 protein is CASRGQGPVNEQFF. The CDR3, as DNA: TGTGCCAGCAGGGGACAGGGGCCTGTCAATGAGCAGTTCTTC. The chain carries TRBV27 and TRBJ2-1, with 10 positions matching TRBD1. The CDR3 spans 14 residues. V was pared by 6 bases and J by 6 bases, with 5 bases of the junction left unmatched. CDR1 MNHEY and CDR2 SMNVEV come from the germline V gene (reference sequence).